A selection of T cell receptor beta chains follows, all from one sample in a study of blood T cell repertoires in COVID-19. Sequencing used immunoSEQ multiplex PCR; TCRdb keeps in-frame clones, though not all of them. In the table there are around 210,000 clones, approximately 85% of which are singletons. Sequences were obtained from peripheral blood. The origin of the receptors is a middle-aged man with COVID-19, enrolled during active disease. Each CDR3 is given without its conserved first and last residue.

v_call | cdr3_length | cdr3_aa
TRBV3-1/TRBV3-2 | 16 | ASSQINPGQGSGNTIY
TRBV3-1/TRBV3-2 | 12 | ASRQGWGNQPQH
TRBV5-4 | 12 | ASSLQGMNTEAF
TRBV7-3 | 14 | ASSSGLAGEWGEQF
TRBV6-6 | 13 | ASSTPGAYNSPLH
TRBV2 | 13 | ASESYGLKNTEAF
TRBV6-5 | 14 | ASSYSTLLSTGEQY
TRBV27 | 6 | ASSPQY
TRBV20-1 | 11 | SASLVSTDTQY
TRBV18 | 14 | ASSPSGLAGGHEQY
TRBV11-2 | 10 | ASSSLSGEQF
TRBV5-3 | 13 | ARQLPGEPYNEQF
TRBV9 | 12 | ASSQGMSSYEQY
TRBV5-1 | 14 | ASSLGPGGSLDIQY
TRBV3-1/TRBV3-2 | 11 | ASRDYTTFEQF
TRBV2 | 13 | ASSDTGPTVDTQY
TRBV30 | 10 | AWSASGETQY
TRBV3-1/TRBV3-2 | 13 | ASSLQGSGANVLT
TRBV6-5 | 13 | ASSYLRTRAGELF
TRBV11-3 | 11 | ASSLQGNTEAF
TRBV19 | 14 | ASSKSSGQLGAEAF
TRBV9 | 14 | ASSVFQTGPSDTQY
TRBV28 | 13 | ASSIPANRGHEQY
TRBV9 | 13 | ASSAGGSYNSPLH
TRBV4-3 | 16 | ASSQETSVVTNKNIQY
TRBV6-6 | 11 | ASSPTGGTEAF
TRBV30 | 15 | AWSVRVAGEQLNEQF
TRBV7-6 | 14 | ASSGGLVSSYNEQF
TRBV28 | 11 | ASNPGSGEKLF
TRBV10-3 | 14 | AISESGTSGVETQY
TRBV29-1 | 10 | SVGFSYNEQF
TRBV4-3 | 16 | ASSQILSGGAANEKLF
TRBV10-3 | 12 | AISGGRDYTEAF
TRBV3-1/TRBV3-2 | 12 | ASSGTASYYGYT
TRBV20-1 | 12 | SASITDSNQPQH
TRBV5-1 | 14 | ASSLVGGQPYNEQF
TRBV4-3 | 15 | ASSQGLAGGSTDTQY
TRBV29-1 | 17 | SVWGRRLAGGPFTDTQY
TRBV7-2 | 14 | ASSPSWVRARGEQY
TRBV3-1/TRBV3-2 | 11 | ASSPQGNTEAF
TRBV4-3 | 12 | ASSQQTNTGELF
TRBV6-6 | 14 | ASSSLLGSGNSPLH